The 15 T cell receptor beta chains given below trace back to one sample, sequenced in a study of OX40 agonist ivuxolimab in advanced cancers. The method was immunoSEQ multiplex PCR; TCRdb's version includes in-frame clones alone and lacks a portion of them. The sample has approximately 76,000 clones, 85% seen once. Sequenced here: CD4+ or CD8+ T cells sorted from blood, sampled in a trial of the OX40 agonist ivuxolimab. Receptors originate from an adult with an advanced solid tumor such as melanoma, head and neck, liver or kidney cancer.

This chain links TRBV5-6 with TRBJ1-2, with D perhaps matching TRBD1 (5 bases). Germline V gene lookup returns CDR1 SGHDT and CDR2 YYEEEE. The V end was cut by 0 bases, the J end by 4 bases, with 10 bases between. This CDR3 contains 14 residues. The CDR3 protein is CASSLDQGSYGYTF. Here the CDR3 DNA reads TGTGCCAGCAGCTTGGACCAGGGAAGCTATGGCTACACCTTC.

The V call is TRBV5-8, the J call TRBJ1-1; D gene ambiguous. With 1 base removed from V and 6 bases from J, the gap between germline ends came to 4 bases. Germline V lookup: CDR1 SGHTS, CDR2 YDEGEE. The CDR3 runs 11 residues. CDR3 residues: CASSLFSEAFF. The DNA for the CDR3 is TGTGCCAGCAGCTTGTTCTCTGAAGCTTTCTTT.

The CDR3 DNA is TGCAGCGGACGGACTAGCGGACACAATGAGCAGTTCTTC. Amino acids: CSGRTSGHNEQFF. The V gene is TRBV29-1, the J gene TRBJ2-1; 10 bases line up with TRBD2. This CDR3 is built from 13 residues. The V and J ends lost 7 bases and 5 bases, in that order; junction bases with no gene match: 5. In germline, CDR1 is SQVTM, CDR2 ANQGSEA.

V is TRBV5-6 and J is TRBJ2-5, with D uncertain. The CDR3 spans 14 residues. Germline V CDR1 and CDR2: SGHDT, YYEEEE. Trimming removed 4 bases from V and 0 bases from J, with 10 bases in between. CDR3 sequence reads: CASSILGDQETQYF. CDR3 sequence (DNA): TGTGCCAGCAGCATCTTAGGCGACCAAGAGACCCAGTACTTC.

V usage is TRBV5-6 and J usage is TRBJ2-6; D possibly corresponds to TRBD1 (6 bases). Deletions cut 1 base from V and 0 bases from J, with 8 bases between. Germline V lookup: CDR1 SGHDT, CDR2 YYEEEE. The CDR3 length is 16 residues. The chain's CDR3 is CASSLQGPSGANVLTF. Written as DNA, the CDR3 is TGTGCCAGCAGCTTGCAGGGGCCCTCTGGGGCCAACGTCCTGACTTTC.

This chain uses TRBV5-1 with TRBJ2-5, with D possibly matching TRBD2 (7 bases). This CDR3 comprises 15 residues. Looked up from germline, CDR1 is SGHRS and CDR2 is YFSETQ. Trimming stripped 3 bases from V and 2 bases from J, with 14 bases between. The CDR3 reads CASSSTGGLQETQYF. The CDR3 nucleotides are TGCGCCAGCAGCTCTACGGGGGGCCTTCAAGAGACCCAGTACTTC.

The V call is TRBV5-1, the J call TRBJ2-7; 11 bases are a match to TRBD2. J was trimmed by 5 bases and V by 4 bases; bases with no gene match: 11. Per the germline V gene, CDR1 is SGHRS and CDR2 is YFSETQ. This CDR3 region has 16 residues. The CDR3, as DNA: TGCGCCAGCAGCCCACTAGCGGGGGTCCGGATTGACGAGCAGTACTTC. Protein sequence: CASSPLAGVRIDEQYF.

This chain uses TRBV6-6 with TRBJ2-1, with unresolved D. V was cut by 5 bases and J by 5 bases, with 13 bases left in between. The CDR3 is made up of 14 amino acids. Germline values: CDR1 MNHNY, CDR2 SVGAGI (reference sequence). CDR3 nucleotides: TGTGCCAGCAGTGCTTTAGGGCTCGACAATGAGCAGTTCTTC. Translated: CASSALGLDNEQFF.

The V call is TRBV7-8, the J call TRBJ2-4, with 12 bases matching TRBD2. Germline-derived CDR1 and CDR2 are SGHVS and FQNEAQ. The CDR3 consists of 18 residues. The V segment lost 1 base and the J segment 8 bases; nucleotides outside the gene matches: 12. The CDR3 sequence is CASSLDTPSGGARYIQYF. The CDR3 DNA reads TGTGCCAGCAGCTTAGACACGCCTAGCGGGGGGGCCCGGTACATTCAGTACTTC.

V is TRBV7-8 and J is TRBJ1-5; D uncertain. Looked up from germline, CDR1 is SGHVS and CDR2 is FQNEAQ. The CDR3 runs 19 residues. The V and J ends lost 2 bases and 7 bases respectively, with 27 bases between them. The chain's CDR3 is CASSLLTVVSAPEKQPQHF. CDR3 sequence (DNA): TGTGCCAGCAGCTTACTGACCGTCGTTTCGGCCCCGGAAAAACAGCCCCAGCATTTT.

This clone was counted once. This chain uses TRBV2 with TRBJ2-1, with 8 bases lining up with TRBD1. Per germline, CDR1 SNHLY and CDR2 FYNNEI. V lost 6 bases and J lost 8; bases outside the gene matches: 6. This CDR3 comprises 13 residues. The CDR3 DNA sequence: TGTGCCAGCAGGCAGACAGGGGACTATGAGCAGTTCTTC. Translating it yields CASRQTGDYEQFF. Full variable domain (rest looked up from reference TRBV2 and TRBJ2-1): EPEVTQTPSHQVTQMGQEVILRCVPISNHLYFYWYRQILGQKVEFLVSFYNNEISEKSEIFDDQFSVERPDGSNFTLKIRSTKLEDSAMYFCASRQTGDYEQFFGPGTRLTVL.

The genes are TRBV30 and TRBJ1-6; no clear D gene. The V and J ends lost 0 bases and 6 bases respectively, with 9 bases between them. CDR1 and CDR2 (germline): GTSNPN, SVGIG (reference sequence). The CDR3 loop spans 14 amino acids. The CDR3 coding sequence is TGTGCCTGGAGTGTATATTGGGGTAATTCACCCCTCCACTTT. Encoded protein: CAWSVYWGNSPLHF.

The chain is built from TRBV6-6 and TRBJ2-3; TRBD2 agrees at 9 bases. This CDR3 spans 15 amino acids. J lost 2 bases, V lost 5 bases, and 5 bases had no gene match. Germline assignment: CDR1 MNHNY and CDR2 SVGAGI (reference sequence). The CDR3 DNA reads TGTGCCAGCAGTGCCCCTAGCGGGGTCACAGATACGCAGTATTTT. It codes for CASSAPSGVTDTQYF.

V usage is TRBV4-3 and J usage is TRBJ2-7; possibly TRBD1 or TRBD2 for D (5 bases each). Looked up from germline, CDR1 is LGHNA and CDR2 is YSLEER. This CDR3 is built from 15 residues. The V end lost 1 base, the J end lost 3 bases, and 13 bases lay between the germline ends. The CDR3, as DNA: TGCGCCAGCAGCCAAGCTTGGGACCGCCGCTACGAGCAGTACTTC. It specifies CASSQAWDRRYEQYF.

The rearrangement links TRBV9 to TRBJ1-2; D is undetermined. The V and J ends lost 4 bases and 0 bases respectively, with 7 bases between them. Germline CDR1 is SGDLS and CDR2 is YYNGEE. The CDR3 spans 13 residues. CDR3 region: CASSTPPNYGYTF. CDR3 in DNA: TGTGCCAGCAGCACCCCCCCTAACTATGGCTACACCTTC.